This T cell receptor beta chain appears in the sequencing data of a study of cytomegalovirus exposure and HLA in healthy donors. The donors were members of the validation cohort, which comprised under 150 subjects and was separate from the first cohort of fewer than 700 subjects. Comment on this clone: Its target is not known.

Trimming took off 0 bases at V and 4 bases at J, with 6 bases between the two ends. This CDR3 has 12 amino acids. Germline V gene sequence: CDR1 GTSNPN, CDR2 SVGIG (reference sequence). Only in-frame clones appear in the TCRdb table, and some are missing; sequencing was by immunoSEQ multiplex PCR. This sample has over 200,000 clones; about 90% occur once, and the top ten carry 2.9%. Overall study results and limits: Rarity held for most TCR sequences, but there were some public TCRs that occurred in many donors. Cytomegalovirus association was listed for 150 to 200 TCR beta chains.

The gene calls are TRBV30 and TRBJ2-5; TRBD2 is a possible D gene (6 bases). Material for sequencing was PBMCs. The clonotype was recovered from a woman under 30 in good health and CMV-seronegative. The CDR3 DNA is TGTGCCTGGAGTGTAGCGGGAGAGACCCAGTACTTC. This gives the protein CAWSVAGETQYF.